The 20 T cell receptor beta chains given below trace back to one sample, sequenced in a study of neurological immune-mediated disorders. TCRdb independently ran MiXCR on the 5' RACE reads; one entry per CDR3 protein. The sample includes approximately 48,000 distinct CDR3 sequences, 10% seen only once; the top ten take 5.3%. Sample: PBMCs. These TCRs come from a man in his 70s with HTLV-1-associated myelopathy (HAM/TSP).

The V call is TRBV5-1, the J call TRBJ2-7; 7 nucleotides align to TRBD1. This CDR3 is 14 amino acids long. Germline CDR1 reads SGHRS; CDR2 reads YFSETQ. V was clipped by 4 bases and J by 3 bases; unmatched bases: 7. CDR3 sequence reads: CASSHSTGNYEQYF. The CDR3 bases are TGCGCCAGCAGCCACTCGACAGGGAACTACGAGCAGTACTTC.

A remark on this clonotype: The CDR3 does not close with the conserved phenylalanine or tryptophan, likely indicating a read error. The rearrangement links TRBV20-1 to TRBJ2-1; possible D gene TRBD2, 5 bases. In germline, CDR1 is DFQATT, CDR2 SNEGSKA (reference sequence). The CDR3 length is 13 residues. Trimming left V 3 bases short and J 6 bases short, with 12 bases between. CDR3: CSARSGRTNEQFL. DNA for the CDR3: TGCAGTGCTAGGTCGGGAAGAACCAATGAGCAGTTCTTA.

This clonotype was observed at least ten times. This chain joins TRBV12-3 or TRBV12-4 and TRBJ2-1; 8 bases map to TRBD1. CDR3 length: 15 amino acids. V was pared by 2 bases and J by 3 bases, with 3 bases of the junction left unmatched. DNA for the CDR3: TGTGCCAGCAGTTTAAGCAGGGGGCTCTACAATGAGCAGTTCTTC. This translates into CASSLSRGLYNEQFF.

Only a few counts were recorded for this clonotype. This chain uses TRBV7-3 with TRBJ2-2; D is undetermined. The germline gives CDR1 SGHTA, CDR2 FQGTGA. V shed 5 bases and J shed 6 bases, with 10 bases lying between them. CDR3 length equals 13 residues. The CDR3 DNA follows: TGTGCCAGCAGCACACAAACGTCCGGGGAGCTGTTTTTT. Its protein product is CASSTQTSGELFF. The complete variable domain, with remaining parts taken from reference TRBV7-3 and TRBJ2-2, reads GAGVSQTPSNKVTEKGKYVELRCDPISGHTALYWYRQSLGQGPEFLIYFQGTGAADDSGLPNDRFFAVRPEGSVSTLKIQRTERGDSAVYLCASSTQTSGELFFGEGSRLTVL.

As for this clonotype: Possible read error: a much larger clone is one base away. The chain has TRBV20-1 and TRBJ1-2, with D hard to call. Between the trimmed V and J ends, which lost 6 bases and 11 bases, there was a span of 19 bases. There are 12 residues in the CDR3. The germline gives CDR1 DFQATT, CDR2 SNEGSKA (reference sequence). The CDR3 is CSAPDTTVGYTF. CDR3 coding DNA: TGCAGTGCCCCGGATACCACAGTGGGTTACACCTTC.

This clonotype was observed a handful of times. This chain connects TRBV6-5 to TRBJ2-3; D unresolved. The CDR3 is 15 amino acids. V dropped 6 bases and J dropped 1 base, with 14 bases sitting between them. Germline CDR1 and CDR2: MNHEY and SVGAGI. The CDR3 region has the DNA TGTGCCAGCAGCCGCCTAGGTATCGGCACAGATACGCAGTATTTT. Its translation is CASSRLGIGTDTQYF.

This clonotype was seen at least ten times. In nucleotides, the CDR3 is TGTGCCAGCAGTGAAATACTTCAGCAGGCTTTCTTT. The encoded protein is CASSEILQQAFF. This chain joins TRBV25-1 and TRBJ1-1; D uncertain. This CDR3 spans 12 amino acids. V lost 2 bases to trimming and J lost 11 bases, with 12 bases between them. Germline values: CDR1 MGHDK, CDR2 SYGVNS.

By its share, this clonotype is medium-sized (0.01 to 0.1%). V gene TRBV20-1 combines with J gene TRBJ1-2; D possibly corresponds to TRBD1 (6 bases). Trimming stripped 1 base from V and 6 bases from J, with 18 bases between. CDR3 length: 15 amino acids. Germline V gene data show CDR1 as DFQATT and CDR2 as SNEGSKA (reference sequence). The CDR3 nucleotides are TGCAGTGCTAGAGGGAACCGGGACACGATTCATGGCTACACCTTC. This encodes CSARGNRDTIHGYTF.

Many counts were recorded for this clonotype. V usage is TRBV2 and J usage is TRBJ2-2; D unclear. The V end was cut by 4 bases, the J end by 7 bases, with 10 bases between. The CDR3 is 13 residues long. From germline, CDR1 is SNHLY and CDR2 FYNNEI. CDR3 residues: CASSAVDGGELFF. CDR3 in DNA: TGTGCCAGCAGTGCGGTTGATGGCGGGGAGCTGTTTTTT.

This clonotype was counted a few times. The chain recombines TRBV6-6 with TRBJ2-7; 7 nucleotides line up with TRBD2. Losses at the gene ends were 7 bases for V and 1 base for J; bases not matched to a gene: 4. CDR3 length equals 13 residues. From germline, CDR1 is MNHNY and CDR2 SVGAGI (reference sequence). CDR3 loop: CASNAGVSYEQYF. For the CDR3, the DNA is TGTGCCAGCAACGCGGGAGTGTCCTACGAGCAGTACTTC.

This clonotype was observed at least ten times. The J gene is TRBJ2-3, the V gene TRBV7-2; D unclear. Per the germline V gene, CDR1 is SGHTA and CDR2 is FQGNSA. CDR3 length: 11 residues. The ends were cut back, 5 bases at V and 5 bases at J, with 5 bases in the middle. The CDR3 coding sequence is TGTGCCAGCAGCGCGGAAGATACGCAGTATTTT. Translated: CASSAEDTQYF.

This clonotype was seen many times. The chain recombines TRBV20-1 with TRBJ2-5, with 7 bases fitting TRBD2. Germline V lookup: CDR1 DFQATT, CDR2 SNEGSKA (reference sequence). The CDR3 totals 18 residues. V shed 1 base, J shed 2 bases, and the junction held 16 bases outside the gene matches. The CDR3 loop is CSARGRAKDGGGQETQYF. CDR3 DNA: TGCAGTGCTAGAGGAAGGGCAAAGGACGGCGGGGGACAAGAGACCCAGTACTTC.

In the case of this clonotype: A much larger clone sits a single nucleotide away, making a read error possible. This CDR3 reads CATSREVGVSDTQYF. The CDR3 DNA follows: TGTGCCACCAGCAGAGAGGTCGGAGTATCGGATACGCAGTATTTT. This chain joins TRBV15 and TRBJ2-3; D unclear. Per the germline V gene, CDR1 is LNHNV and CDR2 is YYDKDF (reference sequence). CDR3 size: 15 residues. Trimming removed 0 bases from V and 6 bases from J, with 13 bases in between. Full variable domain (missing parts from reference TRBV15 and TRBJ2-3): DAMVIQNPRYQVTQFGKPVTLSCSQTLNHNVMYWYQQKSSQAPKLLFHYYDKDFNNEADTPDNFQSRRPNTSFCFLDIRSPGLGDTAMYLCATSREVGVSDTQYFGPGTRLTVL.

This clonotype was recorded at least ten times. The chain combines TRBV5-6 with TRBJ2-1, with TRBD2 matching over 11 bases. Unmatched junction bases numbered 6, after V lost 0 bases and J lost 10 bases. The CDR3 extends over 15 amino acids. Looked up from germline, CDR1 is SGHDT and CDR2 is YYEEEE. CDR3 loop: CASSLVAGGPKEQFF. The CDR3 DNA is TGTGCCAGCAGCTTGGTAGCGGGAGGGCCAAAGGAGCAGTTCTTC.

In its sample, this clonotype was seen many times. V gene TRBV7-4 combines with J gene TRBJ2-1; D not certain. The germline gives CDR1 SGHVT, CDR2 SQSDAQ. This CDR3 spans 12 amino acids. V was trimmed by 8 bases and J by 6 bases, leaving 11 bases between them. As DNA, the CDR3 is TGTGCCAGCCTCCCCAGGTTCAATGAGCAGTTCTTC. Translating it yields CASLPRFNEQFF.

The V gene is TRBV4-2, the J gene TRBJ2-1; 8 positions agree with TRBD2. Germline CDR1 and CDR2: LGHNA and YNFKEQ. With V trimmed by 4 bases and J by 4 bases, 6 bases remained unmatched. The CDR3 consists of 15 residues. CDR3 region: CASSPTRGGYNEQFF. The CDR3 DNA follows: TGTGCCAGCAGCCCGACCCGGGGGGGGTACAATGAGCAGTTCTTC.

The sample holds many counts of this clonotype. The chain joins TRBV20-1 to TRBJ2-1, with 11 bases matching TRBD1. Germline loops: CDR1 DFQATT, CDR2 SNEGSKA (reference sequence). The CDR3 runs to 14 residues. With V trimmed by 5 bases and J by 6 bases, 6 bases remained unmatched. Here the CDR3 reads CSARFGTGGNEQFF. The DNA of the CDR3 is TGCAGTGCTCGCTTCGGGACAGGGGGCAATGAGCAGTTCTTC.

The chain recombines TRBV12-3 or TRBV12-4 with TRBJ1-2, with 12 bases that match TRBD1. The length of the CDR3 is 17 residues. The trim removed 3 bases at V and 3 bases at J, leaving 8 bases unmatched. The CDR3, as DNA: TGTGCCAGCAGTTTTGGGACAGGGGGCCCCATTCACTATGGCTACACCTTC. This encodes CASSFGTGGPIHYGYTF.

This clonotype is medium-sized in the sample. The rearrangement uses TRBV28 and TRBJ2-2; 8 bases align to TRBD2. Per the germline V gene, CDR1 is MDHEN and CDR2 is SYDVKM. The CDR3 loop spans 15 amino acids. After removal of 8 bases from V and 7 bases from J, the junction contained 12 bases not matched to a gene. CDR3 sequence reads: CASLPLREAVGELFF. The CDR3 nucleotides are TGTGCCAGCCTCCCCCTGCGGGAGGCGGTCGGGGAGCTGTTTTTT.

This clonotype has at least ten counts. The V gene is TRBV20-1, the J gene TRBJ2-3; tentative D call: TRBD1 (6 bases). The germline V gene has CDR1 DFQATT and CDR2 SNEGSKA (reference sequence). The CDR3 loop spans 15 amino acids. The V and J ends lost 0 bases and 6 bases respectively, with 16 bases between them. CDR3 bases: TGCAGTGCTAGAGATACCAGGGGCGGACTTGATACGCAGTATTTT. Translation gives CSARDTRGGLDTQYF.